Here is one T cell receptor (beta chain) with its context. These data originate in a study of blood T cell repertoires in COVID-19. The CDR3 runs to 15 residues. The V end was cut by 5 bases, the J end by 5 bases, with 16 bases between. Looked up from germline, CDR1 is SEHNR and CDR2 is FQNEAQ (reference sequence). The assay was immunoSEQ multiplex PCR, and TCRdb's table has in-frame clones only and misses some. The table has about 180,000 clones, about 86% seen once; the top ten hold over 7%. The clonotype originates from a man in his fifties or sixties with active or convalescent COVID-19. The sequencing sample was made of peripheral blood. This chain uses TRBV7-9 with TRBJ1-5; the D gene is possibly TRBD1 (5 bases). CDR3 amino acids: CASSPTGGLDQPQHF. The CDR3 coding sequence is TGTGCCAGCAGCCCAACGGGGGGTTTAGATCAGCCCCAGCATTTT.